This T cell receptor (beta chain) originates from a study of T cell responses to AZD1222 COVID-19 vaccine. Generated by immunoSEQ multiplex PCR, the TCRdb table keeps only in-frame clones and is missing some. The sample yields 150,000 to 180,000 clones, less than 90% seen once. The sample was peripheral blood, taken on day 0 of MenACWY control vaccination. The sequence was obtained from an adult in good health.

The CDR3 nucleotides read TGTGCCAGCAGCTTGGTGGGAGGTGAAGATACGCAGTATTTT. It specifies CASSLVGGEDTQYF. The chain uses TRBV7-2 and TRBJ2-3, with D maybe TRBD2 (6 bases). Between the trimmed V and J ends, which lost 3 bases and 5 bases, there was a span of 12 bases. Germline CDR1 reads SGHTA; CDR2 reads FQGNSA. The CDR3 is 14 amino acids.